Detailed here is one TCR beta chain. Its antigen remains unidentified. The entry originates in a study of a mutant IDH1 vaccine in newly diagnosed glioma. Background on the study: Receipt of radiotherapy, temozolomide, or both preceded the study, and most received both.

Study-wide results and caveats: Whatever changes occurred in top peripheral T cell clonotypes seemed unrelated to pseudoprogression. Immune responses induced by the vaccine were seen in 93.3% of patients, spanning multiple MHC alleles.

Generated by immunoSEQ multiplex PCR, the TCRdb table keeps only in-frame clones and is missing some. The data show 75,000 to 100,000 clones, around 80% seen once. The time point: baseline, week 1 (first vaccination visit). Treatment defined: pre-vaccination baseline after standard-of-care therapy. Germline CDR1 and CDR2: MGHRA and YSYEKL. With V trimmed by 5 bases and J by 0 bases, 3 bases remained unmatched. CDR3 length: 14 residues. The receptor was derived from a man aged 40-49 years with glioma. Some clones in this sample may be carry-over from other donors' samples. This sequence joins TRBV4-1 and TRBJ1-1; 7 nucleotides agree with TRBD1. Sequenced here: PBMCs, sampled from a glioma patient treated with radiotherapy, temozolomide or both. Written as DNA, the CDR3 is TGCGCCAGCAGCAACAGGGGTCTGAACACTGAAGCTTTCTTT. Translation: CASSNRGLNTEAFF.